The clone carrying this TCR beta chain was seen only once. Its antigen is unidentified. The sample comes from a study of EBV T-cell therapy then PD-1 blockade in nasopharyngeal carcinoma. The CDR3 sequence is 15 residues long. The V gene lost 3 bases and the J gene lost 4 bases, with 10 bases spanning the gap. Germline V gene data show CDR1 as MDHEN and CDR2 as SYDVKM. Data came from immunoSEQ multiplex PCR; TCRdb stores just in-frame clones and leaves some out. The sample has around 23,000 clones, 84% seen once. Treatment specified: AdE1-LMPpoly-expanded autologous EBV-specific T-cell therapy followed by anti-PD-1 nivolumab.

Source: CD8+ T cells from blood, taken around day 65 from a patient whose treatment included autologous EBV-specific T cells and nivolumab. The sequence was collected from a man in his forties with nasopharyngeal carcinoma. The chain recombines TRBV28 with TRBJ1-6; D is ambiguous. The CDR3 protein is CASSFSPLYNSPLHF. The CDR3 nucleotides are TGTGCCAGCAGTTTCTCGCCCTTATATAATTCACCCCTCCACTTT. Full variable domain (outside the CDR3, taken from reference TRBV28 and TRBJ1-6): DVKVTQSSRYLVKRTGEKVFLECVQDMDHENMFWYRQDPGLGLRLIYFSYDVKMKEKGDIPEGYSVSREKKERFSLILESASTNQTSMYLCASSFSPLYNSPLHFGNGTRLTVT.